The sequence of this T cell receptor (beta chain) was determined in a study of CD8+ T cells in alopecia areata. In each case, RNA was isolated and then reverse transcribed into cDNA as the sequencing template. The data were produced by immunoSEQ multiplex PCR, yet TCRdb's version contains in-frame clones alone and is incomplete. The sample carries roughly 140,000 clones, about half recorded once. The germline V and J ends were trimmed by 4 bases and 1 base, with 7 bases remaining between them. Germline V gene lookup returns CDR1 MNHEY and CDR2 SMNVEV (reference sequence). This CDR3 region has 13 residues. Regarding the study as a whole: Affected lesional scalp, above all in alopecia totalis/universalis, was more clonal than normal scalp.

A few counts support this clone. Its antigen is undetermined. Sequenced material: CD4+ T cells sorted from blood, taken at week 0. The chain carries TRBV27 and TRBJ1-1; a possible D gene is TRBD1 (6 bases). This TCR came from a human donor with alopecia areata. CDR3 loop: CASSWTENTEAFF. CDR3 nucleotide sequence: TGTGCCAGCAGTTGGACAGAGAACACTGAAGCTTTCTTT.